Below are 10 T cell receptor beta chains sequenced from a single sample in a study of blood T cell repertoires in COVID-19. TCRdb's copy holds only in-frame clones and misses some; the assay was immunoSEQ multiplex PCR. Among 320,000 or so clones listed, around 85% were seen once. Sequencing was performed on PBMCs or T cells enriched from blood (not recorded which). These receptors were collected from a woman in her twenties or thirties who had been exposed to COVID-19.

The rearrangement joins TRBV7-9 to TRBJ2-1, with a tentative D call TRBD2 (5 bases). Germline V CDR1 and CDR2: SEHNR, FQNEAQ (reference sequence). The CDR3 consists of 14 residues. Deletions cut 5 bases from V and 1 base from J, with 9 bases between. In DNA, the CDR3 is TGTGCCAGCAGCCCCTCGGGATCCTACAATGAGCAGTTCTTC. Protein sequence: CASSPSGSYNEQFF.

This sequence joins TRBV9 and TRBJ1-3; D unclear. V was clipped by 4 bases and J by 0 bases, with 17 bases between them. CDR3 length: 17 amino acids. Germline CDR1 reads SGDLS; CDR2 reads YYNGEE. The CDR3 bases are TGTGCCAGCAGCCGAGGCCCCGAGACGGTCTCTGGAAACACCATATATTTT. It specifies CASSRGPETVSGNTIYF.

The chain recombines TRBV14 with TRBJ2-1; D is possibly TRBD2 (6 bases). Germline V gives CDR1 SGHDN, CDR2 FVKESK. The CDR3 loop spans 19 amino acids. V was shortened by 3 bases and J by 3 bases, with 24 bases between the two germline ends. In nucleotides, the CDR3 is TGTGCCAGCAGCCATATCCTCTCCCGGGCGGGAACATACTACAATGAGCAGTTCTTC. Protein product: CASSHILSRAGTYYNEQFF.

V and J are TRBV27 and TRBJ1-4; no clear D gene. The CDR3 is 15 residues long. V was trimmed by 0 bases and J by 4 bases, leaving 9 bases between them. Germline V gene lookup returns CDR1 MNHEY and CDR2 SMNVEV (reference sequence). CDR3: CASSLSPVLNEKLFF. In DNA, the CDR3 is TGTGCCAGCAGTTTATCTCCAGTCCTTAATGAAAAACTGTTTTTT.

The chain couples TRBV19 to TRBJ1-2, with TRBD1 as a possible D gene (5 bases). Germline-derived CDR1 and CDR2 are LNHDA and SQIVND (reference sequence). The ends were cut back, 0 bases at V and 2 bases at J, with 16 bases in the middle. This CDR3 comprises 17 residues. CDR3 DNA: TGTGCCAGTAGTATAGATCTATGGGGGGAGGTCAACTATGGCTACACCTTC. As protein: CASSIDLWGEVNYGYTF.

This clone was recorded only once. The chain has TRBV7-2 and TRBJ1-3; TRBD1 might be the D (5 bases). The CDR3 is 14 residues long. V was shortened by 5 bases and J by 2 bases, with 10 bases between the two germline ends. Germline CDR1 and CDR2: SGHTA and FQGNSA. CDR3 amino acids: CASSPGRAGNTIYF. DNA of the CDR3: TGTGCCAGCAGCCCCGGCAGGGCTGGAAACACCATATATTTT.

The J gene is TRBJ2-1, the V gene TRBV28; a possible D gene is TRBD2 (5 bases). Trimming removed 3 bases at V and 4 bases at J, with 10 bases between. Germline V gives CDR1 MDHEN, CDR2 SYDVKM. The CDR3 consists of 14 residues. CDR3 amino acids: CASSLRTEYNEQFF. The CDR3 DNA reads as TGTGCCAGCAGTTTGCGGACTGAATACAATGAGCAGTTCTTC. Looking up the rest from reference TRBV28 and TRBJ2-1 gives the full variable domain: DVKVTQSSRYLVKRTGEKVFLECVQDMDHENMFWYRQDPGLGLRLIYFSYDVKMKEKGDIPEGYSVSREKKERFSLILESASTNQTSMYLCASSLRTEYNEQFFGPGTRLTVL.

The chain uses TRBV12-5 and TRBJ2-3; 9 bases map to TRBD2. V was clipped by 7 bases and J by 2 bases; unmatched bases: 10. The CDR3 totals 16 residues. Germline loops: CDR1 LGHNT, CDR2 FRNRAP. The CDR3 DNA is TGTGCTAGTGCCTTAATACTAGCGGGTGACACAGATACGCAGTATTTT. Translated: CASALILAGDTDTQYF.

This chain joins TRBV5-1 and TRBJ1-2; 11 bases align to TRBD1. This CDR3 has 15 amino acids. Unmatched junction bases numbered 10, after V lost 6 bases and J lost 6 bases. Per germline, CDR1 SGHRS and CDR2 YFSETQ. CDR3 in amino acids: CASTLDRGLAHGYTF. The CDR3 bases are TGCGCCAGCACCCTGGACAGGGGGCTTGCCCATGGCTACACCTTC.

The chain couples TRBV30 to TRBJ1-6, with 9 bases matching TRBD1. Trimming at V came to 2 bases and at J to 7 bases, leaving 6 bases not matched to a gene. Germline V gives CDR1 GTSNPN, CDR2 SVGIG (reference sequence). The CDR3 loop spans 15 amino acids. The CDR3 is CAWSPRDRDNSPLHF. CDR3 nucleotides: TGTGCCTGGAGTCCCCGGGACAGGGACAATTCACCCCTCCACTTT.